This TCR beta chain was captured in a study of blood T cells in healthy people across ages. This clonotype was found many times. What it binds is not known. Looked up from germline, CDR1 is LNHNV and CDR2 is YYDKDF (reference sequence). The CDR3 extends over 13 amino acids. Trimming took 0 bases from V and 6 from J, leaving 8 bases between them. Findings and limits, study-wide: As age increased, TCR beta diversity per million T cells fell in a roughly linear fashion. It was found that TCR beta diversity correlated strongly with the percentage of naive T cells.

Primed by a sample-barcoded 5' primer and a J-beta primer mix, a second PCR proceeded for about 6 to 11 cycles. Each of the samples gave a minimum of 3 million paired-end reads that contained CDR3. TCRdb redid the calling of the 5' RACE reads with MiXCR, one entry per CDR3 protein. The table includes 1.5 million to 2 million distinct CDR3 sequences, 28% detected once. The sequenced sample was blood. This TCR was sampled from a woman aged 25 to 45 in good health. This rearrangement joins TRBV15 to TRBJ1-2; D ambiguous. CDR3 region: CATSRDLADGYTF. CDR3 DNA sequence: TGTGCCACCAGCAGAGATCTAGCGGATGGCTACACCTTC. Filled out from reference TRBV15 and TRBJ1-2, the complete variable domain reads DAMVIQNPRYQVTQFGKPVTLSCSQTLNHNVMYWYQQKSSQAPKLLFHYYDKDFNNEADTPDNFQSRRPNTSFCFLDIRSPGLGDTAMYLCATSRDLADGYTFGSGTRLTVV.